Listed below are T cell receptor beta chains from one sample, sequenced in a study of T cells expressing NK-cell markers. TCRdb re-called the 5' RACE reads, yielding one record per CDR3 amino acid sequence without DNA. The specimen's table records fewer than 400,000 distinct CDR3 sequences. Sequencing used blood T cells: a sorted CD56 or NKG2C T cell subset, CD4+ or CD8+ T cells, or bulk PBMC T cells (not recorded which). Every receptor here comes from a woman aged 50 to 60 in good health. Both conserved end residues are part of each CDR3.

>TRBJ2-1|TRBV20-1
CSARGGGYNEQFF
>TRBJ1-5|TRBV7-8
CASSAHYGQPQHF
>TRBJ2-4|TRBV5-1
CASSPRTGAKNIQYF
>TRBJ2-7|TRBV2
CASSVGATYEQYF
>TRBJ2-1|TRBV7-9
CASSLGTSGKRFF
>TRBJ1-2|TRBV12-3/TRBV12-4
CASSYPGRASGYTF
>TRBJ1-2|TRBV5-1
CASSGTGIANYGYTF
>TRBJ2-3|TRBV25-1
CASSGGGPPDTQYF
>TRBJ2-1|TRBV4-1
CASSQEGAGTPSYNEQFF
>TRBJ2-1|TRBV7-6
CASRRAGASEDEQFF
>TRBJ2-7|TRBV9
CASTVGLAGNYEQYF
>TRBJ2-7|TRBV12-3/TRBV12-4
CASSYRGQDYEQYF
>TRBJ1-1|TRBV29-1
CSVDGPLTGQGNTEAFF
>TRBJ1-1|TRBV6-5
CASRPTGPTEAFF
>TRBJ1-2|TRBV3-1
CASRRGPDRFNYGYTF
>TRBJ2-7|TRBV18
CASSPPGLEVREQYF
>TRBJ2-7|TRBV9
CASSALIGEQYF
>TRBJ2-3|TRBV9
CASSVVGSATQYF
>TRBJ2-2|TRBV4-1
CASTSSGELFF
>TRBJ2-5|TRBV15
CATSRAHSSGQETQYF
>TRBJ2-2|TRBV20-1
CSARDPRTSGRTVTGELFF
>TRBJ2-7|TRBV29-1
CSVEVIVGASYEQYF
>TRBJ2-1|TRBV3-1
CASSQKPGTGPFNEQFF
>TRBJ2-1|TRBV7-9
CASSVLPSSPEQFF
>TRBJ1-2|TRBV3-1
CASSQRGGYTF
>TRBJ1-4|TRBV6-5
CASSFKGKLFF
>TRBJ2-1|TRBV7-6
CASSPYSNNEQFF
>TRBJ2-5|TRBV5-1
CASSLTERVQVGTQYF
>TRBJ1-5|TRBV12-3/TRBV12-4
CASSLGGQGAGQPQHF
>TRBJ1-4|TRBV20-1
CSAINQDNEKLFF
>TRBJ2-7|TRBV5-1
CASSLGGGNYEQYF
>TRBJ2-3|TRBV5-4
CASSLGQGAPIAQYF
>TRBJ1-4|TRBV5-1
CASSLDSYNEKLFF
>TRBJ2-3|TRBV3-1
CASSQRDRGADTQYF
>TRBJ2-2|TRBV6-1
CASRLGRVRTGELFF
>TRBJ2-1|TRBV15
CATSPRRGLAGSSSYNEQFF
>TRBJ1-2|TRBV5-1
CASSLDYNHRIDYGYTF
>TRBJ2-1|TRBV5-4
CASSFYQRGYNEQFF
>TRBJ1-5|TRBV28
CASRAANQPQHF
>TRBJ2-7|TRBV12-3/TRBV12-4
CASSPAEGPPEEQYF
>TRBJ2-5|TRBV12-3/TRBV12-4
CASSPPLGGETQYF
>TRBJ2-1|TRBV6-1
CASSSDSGTYDNEQFF
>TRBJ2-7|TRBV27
CASSLALTGEQYF
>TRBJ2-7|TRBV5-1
CASSLEASGISEQYF
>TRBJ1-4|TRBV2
CASRWVRDEKLFF
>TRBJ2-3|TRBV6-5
CASSYSPRRPDTQYF
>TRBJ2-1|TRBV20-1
CSARTPTQGASLHNEQFF
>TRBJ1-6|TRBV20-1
CSASPIMGSPLHF
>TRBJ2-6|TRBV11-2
CASSFTSGSSGANVLTF
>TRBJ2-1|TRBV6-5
CASSYSFTQLTYNEQFF
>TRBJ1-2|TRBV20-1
CSASPRGGYTF
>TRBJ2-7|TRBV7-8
CASSLRASDYEQYF
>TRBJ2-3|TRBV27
CASSLSREDTQYF
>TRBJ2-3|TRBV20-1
CSALLRTSGTDTQYF
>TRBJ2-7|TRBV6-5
CASSYMGAEQYF
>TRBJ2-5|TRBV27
CASSTLGGGYQETQYF
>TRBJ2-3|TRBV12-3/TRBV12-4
CASSVRDRVWENTQYF
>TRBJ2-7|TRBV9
CASSVKPSGDYEQYF
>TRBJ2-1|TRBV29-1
CSALPGLLINEQFF